Sequencing of this T cell receptor (beta chain) was carried out in a study of blood T cell repertoires in COVID-19. Method: immunoSEQ multiplex PCR; TCRdb's copy keeps in-frame clones and lacks some. The sample holds 270,000 or so clones; 88% are singletons and the top ten take more than 0.95%. Per the germline V gene, CDR1 is SGHTA and CDR2 is FQGNSA. Trimming left V 4 bases short and J 4 bases short, with 13 bases between. The CDR3 consists of 14 residues. Sequenced sample: PBMCs or T cells enriched from blood (not recorded which). This TCR was recovered from a middle-aged woman with acute COVID-19. The chain uses TRBV7-2 and TRBJ1-1; no firm D call. The CDR3 sequence is CASSSPGGRTEAFF. The CDR3 DNA reads TGTGCCAGCAGCTCCCCTGGAGGTCGCACTGAAGCTTTCTTT.